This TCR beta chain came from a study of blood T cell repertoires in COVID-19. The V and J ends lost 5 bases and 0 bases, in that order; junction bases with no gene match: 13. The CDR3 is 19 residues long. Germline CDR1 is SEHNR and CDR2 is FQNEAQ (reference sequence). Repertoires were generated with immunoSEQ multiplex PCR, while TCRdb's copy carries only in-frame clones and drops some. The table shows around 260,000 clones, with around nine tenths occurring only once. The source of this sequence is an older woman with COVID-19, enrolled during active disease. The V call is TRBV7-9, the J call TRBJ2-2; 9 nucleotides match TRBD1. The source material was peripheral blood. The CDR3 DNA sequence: TGTGCCAGCAGCACCTCGACAGGGGGACCATTCGCGAACACCGGGGAGCTGTTTTTT. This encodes CASSTSTGGPFANTGELFF.